This TCR beta chain was identified in a study of shared clonotypes between healthy human individuals. Study outcomes and limitations: Clonotypes not shared had lower generation probabilities than those common to all four donors.

Naive-designated CD8 cells lacked CD45RO, were positively enriched for CCR7, and omitted terminally differentiated effector memory CD45RA+ cells. Comments on this clone: Its matching antigen is unknown.

Every subset had its genomic DNA shared out evenly among several immunoSEQ plates. Sequencing was performed with immunoSEQ multiplex PCR; in TCRdb, only in-frame clones are kept and a portion is missing. This table has about 2 million clones, just under 95% appearing once. The receptor was isolated from a young man in good health. The sequenced material came from naive CD8+ T cells sorted from blood.

CDR3 DNA sequence: TGTGCCAGCAGTGATATGGGGGAGCTGTTTTTT. Encoded protein: CASSDMGELFF. This chain uses TRBV6-1 with TRBJ2-2, with D uncertain. Germline V gene lookup returns CDR1 MNHNS and CDR2 SASEGT. V gave up 3 bases and J gave up 8 bases, with 4 bases separating them. The CDR3 sequence is 11 residues long.